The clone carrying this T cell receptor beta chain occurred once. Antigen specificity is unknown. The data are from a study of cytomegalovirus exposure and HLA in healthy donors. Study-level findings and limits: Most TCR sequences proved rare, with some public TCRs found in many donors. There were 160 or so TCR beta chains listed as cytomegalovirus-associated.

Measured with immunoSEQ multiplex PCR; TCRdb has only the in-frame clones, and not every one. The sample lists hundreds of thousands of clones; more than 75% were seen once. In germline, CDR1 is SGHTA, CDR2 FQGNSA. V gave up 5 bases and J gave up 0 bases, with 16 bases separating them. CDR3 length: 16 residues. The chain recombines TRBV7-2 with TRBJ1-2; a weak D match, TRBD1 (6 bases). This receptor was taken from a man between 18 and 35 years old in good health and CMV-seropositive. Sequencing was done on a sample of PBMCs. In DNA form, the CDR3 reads TGTGCCAGCAGCCCACAGGGCCGCACAGCTAACTATGGCTACACCTTC. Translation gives CASSPQGRTANYGYTF.